Listed here is a single T cell receptor beta chain. Sequenced by immunoSEQ multiplex PCR; TCRdb stores in-frame clones only, minus some. Of over 130,000 clones in the sample, about 79% are singletons; the top ten hold 2.5% to 3%. These data belong to a study of blood T cell repertoires in COVID-19. Overall study: The United States, Italy and Spain were the sources of the acute and convalescent COVID-19 samples.

Participants reported their clinical history, and cohort assignment relied on those reports. Cohort 3 donors were reported recovered after two negative PCRs, clearance, or symptom resolution. V was cut by 6 bases and J by 5 bases, with 11 bases left in between. The CDR3 runs 13 residues. The germline gives CDR1 SGHTA, CDR2 FQGTGA. The sequencing sample was made of PBMCs or T cells enriched from blood (not recorded which). This receptor was obtained from a woman aged 45-65 years who had recovered from COVID-19. This chain links TRBV7-3 with TRBJ1-5; D call uncertain. CDR3 sequence (DNA): TGTGCCAGCAGTCCCACTGTCGATCAGCCCCAGCATTTT. Its translation: CASSPTVDQPQHF.